The entry that follows covers one TCR beta chain sequence. The antigen is not known. The entry originates in a study of T cell repertoires in cytomegalovirus infection. Study context: Selected CMV epitopes included recently identified HLA-C-restricted ones as well as well-studied HLA-B-restricted ones. Both CMV infection and a matching HLA type were indicated by public TCR beta signatures. Study conclusions and caveats: What dominated the ex vivo response were HLA-C-restricted CMV-specific TCR beta clonotypes.

The germline V gene has CDR1 SGHVS and CDR2 FNYEAQ. V lost 5 bases and J lost 5; bases outside the gene matches: 7. This CDR3 is 15 amino acids long. TCRdb re-called the reads through MiXCR, storing one row per CDR3 protein. The sample carries roughly 990,000 distinct CDR3 sequences, 30% to 40% recorded once. Sequenced here: cultured CD8+ T cells from PBMCs, sampled from culture after CMV antigen stimulation. The TCR was taken from a human donor in good health (CMV status not recorded). Some clones in this sample may be carry-over from other donors' samples. The chain carries TRBV7-6 and TRBJ2-3, with 10 bases fitting TRBD1. CDR3 in amino acids: CASSIDRGRKDTQYF. The DNA of the CDR3 is TGTGCCAGCAGCATAGACAGGGGGCGGAAAGATACGCAGTATTTT.